This T cell receptor beta chain comes out of a study of a mutant IDH1 vaccine in newly diagnosed glioma. Libraries were prepared by immunoSEQ multiplex PCR; TCRdb keeps only in-frame clonotypes and omits some of them. The sample yields 50,000 to 65,000 clones, 65% seen once. Germline values: CDR1 WNHNN, CDR2 SYGVQD (reference sequence). Trimming removed 10 bases from V and 4 bases from J; junction bases left unmatched: 3. This CDR3 contains 13 residues. This clone was found once. Antigen specificity is unknown. Noted time point: week 47, end of study. Vaccination used 300 ug of mutant IDH1 20-mer peptide per dose, with topical imiquimod.

This specimen consisted of peripheral blood mononuclear cells (PBMCs), obtained from a glioma patient whose treatment included an IDH1 peptide vaccine. The sequence was collected from a man between 40 and 49 years old with glioma. Some clones in this sample may be carry-over from other donors' samples. V is TRBV10-1 and J is TRBJ2-3; 12 positions agree with TRBD2. The chain's CDR3 is CATSGGAPDTQYF. The DNA for the CDR3 is TGCGCCACTAGCGGGGGGGCCCCAGATACGCAGTATTTT.